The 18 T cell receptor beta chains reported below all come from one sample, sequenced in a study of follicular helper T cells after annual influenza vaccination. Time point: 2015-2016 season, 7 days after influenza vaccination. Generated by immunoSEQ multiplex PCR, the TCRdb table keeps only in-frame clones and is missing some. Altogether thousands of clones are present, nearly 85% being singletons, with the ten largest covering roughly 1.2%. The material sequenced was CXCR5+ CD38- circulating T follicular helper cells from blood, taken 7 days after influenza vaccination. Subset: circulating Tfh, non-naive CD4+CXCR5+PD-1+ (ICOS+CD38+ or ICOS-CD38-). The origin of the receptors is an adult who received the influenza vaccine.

The DNA of the CDR3 is TGTGCCAGCAGCTTCTGGAGGTTGGGAGCAAATGAGCAGTTCTTC. Protein sequence: CASSFWRLGANEQFF. This rearrangement joins TRBV11-2 to TRBJ2-1; weak D call: TRBD2 (5 bases). V lost 3 bases, J lost 7 bases, and 16 bases lay in between. The CDR3 length is 15 residues. Germline V gene data show CDR1 as SGHAT and CDR2 as FQNNGV.

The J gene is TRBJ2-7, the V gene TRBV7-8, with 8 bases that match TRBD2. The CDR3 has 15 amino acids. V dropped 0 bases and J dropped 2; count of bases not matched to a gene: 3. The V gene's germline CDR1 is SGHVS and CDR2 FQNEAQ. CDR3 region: CASSLAETSAYEQYF. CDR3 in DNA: TGTGCCAGCAGCTTAGCTGAGACTAGCGCCTACGAGCAGTACTTC.

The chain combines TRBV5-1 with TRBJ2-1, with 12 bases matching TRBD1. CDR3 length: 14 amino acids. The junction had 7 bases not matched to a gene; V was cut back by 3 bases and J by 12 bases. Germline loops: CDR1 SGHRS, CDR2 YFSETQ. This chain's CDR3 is CASSWDRGREGQFF. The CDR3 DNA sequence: TGCGCCAGCAGCTGGGACAGGGGGCGCGAAGGGCAGTTCTTC.

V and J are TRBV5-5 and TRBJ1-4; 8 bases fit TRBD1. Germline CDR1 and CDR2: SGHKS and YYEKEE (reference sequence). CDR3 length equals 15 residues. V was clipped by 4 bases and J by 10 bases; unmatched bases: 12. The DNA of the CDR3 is TGTGCCAGCAGCCTTCAGACAGGGGCCCAGGGAAAACTGTTTTTT. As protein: CASSLQTGAQGKLFF. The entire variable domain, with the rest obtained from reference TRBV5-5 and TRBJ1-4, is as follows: DAGVTQSPTHLIKTRGQQVTLRCSPISGHKSVSWYQQVLGQGPQFIFQYYEKEERGRGNFPDRFSARQFPNYSSELNVNALLLGDSALYLCASSLQTGAQGKLFFGSGTQLSVL.

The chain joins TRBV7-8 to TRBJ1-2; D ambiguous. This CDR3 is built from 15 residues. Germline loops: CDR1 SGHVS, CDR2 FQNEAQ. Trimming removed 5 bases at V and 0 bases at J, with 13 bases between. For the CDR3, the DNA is TGTGCCAGCAGCCCTCGGGCCCAAGCTAACTATGGCTACACCTTC. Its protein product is CASSPRAQANYGYTF.

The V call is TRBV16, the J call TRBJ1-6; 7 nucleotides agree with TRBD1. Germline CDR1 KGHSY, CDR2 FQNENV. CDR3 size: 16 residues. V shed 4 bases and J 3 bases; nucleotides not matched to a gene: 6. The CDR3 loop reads CASSPPGTDYNSPLHF. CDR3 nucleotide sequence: TGTGCCAGCAGCCCACCCGGGACAGACTATAATTCACCCCTCCACTTT.

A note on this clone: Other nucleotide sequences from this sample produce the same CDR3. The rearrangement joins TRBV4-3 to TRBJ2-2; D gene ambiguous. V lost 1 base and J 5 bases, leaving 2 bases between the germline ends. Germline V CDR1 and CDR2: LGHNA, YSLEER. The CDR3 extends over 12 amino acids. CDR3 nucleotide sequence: TGCGCCAGCAGCCAAGTAACCGGGGAGCTGTTTTTT. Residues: CASSQVTGELFF.

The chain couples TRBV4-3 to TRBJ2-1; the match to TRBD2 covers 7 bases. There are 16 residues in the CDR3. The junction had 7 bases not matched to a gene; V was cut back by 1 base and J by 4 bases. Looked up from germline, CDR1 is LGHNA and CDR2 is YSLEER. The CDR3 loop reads CASSQVRGGAYNEQFF. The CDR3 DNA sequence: TGCGCCAGCAGCCAAGTTCGCGGGGGTGCTTACAATGAGCAGTTCTTC.

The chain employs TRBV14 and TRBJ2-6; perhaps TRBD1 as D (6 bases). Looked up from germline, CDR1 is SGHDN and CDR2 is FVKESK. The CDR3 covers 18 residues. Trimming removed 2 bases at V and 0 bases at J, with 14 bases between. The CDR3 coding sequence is TGTGCCAGCAGCCAATTCGCAGGGGTTAGCTCTGGGGCCAACGTCCTGACTTTC. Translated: CASSQFAGVSSGANVLTF.

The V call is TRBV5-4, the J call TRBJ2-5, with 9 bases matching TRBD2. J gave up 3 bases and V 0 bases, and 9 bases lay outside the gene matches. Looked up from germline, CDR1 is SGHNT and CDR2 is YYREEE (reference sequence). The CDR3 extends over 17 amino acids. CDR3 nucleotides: TGTGCCAGCAGCTTGGTAGGCCCTAGCGGGGCGAAAGAGACCCAGTACTTC. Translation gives CASSLVGPSGAKETQYF.

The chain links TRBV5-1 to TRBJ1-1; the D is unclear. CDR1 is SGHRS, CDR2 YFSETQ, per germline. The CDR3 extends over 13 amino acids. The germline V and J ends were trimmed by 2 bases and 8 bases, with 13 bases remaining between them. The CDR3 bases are TGCGCCAGCAGCTTTAACGGCCCCCCCGAAGCTTTCTTT. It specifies CASSFNGPPEAFF.

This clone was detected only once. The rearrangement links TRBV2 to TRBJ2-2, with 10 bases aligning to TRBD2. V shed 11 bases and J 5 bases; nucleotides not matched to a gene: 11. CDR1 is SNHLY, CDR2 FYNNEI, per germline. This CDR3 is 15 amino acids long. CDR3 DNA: TGTGCCCGCCGGGGGAGTAGCGGGGGGACCGGGGAGCTGTTTTTT. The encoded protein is CARRGSSGGTGELFF.

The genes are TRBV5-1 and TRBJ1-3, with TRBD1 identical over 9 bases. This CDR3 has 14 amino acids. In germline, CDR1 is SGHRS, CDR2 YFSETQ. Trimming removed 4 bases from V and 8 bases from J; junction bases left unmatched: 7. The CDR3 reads CASSLSDRGHTIYF. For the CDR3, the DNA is TGCGCCAGCAGCCTATCGGACAGGGGCCACACCATATATTTT.

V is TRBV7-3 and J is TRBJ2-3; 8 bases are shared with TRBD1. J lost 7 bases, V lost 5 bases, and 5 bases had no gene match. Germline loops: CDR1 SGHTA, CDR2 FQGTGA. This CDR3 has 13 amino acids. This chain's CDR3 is CASSPGQGNTQYF. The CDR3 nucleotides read TGTGCCAGCAGCCCCGGACAGGGCAATACGCAGTATTTT. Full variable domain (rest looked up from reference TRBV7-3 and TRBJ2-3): GAGVSQTPSNKVTEKGKYVELRCDPISGHTALYWYRQSLGQGPEFLIYFQGTGAADDSGLPNDRFFAVRPEGSVSTLKIQRTERGDSAVYLCASSPGQGNTQYFGPGTRLTVL.

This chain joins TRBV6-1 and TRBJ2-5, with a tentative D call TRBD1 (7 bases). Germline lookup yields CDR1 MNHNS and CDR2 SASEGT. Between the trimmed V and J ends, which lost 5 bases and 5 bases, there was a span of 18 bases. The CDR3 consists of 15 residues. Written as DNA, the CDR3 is TGTGCCAGCAGTTTAGGAGGGGGCGGAACGGAGACCCAGTACTTC. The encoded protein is CASSLGGGGTETQYF.

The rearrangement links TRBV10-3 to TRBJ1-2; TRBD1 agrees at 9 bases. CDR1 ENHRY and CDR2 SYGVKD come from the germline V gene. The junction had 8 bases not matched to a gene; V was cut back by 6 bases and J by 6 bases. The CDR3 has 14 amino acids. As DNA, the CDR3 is TGTGCCATCAGGGACAGGGGCCAGTGGGATGGCTACACCTTC. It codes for CAIRDRGQWDGYTF.

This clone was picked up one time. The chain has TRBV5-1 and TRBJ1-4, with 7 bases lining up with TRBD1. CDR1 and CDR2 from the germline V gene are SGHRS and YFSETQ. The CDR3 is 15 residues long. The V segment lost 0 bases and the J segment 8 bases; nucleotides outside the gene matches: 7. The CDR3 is CASSLAVGQVEKLFF. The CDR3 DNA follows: TGCGCCAGCAGCTTGGCCGTAGGACAGGTAGAAAAACTGTTTTTT.

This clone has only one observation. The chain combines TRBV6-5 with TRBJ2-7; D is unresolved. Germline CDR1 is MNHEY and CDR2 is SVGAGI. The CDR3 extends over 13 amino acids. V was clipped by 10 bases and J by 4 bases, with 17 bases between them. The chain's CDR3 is CATSDPYVYEQYF. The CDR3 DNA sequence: TGTGCCACCTCGGACCCGTACGTATACGAGCAGTACTTC.